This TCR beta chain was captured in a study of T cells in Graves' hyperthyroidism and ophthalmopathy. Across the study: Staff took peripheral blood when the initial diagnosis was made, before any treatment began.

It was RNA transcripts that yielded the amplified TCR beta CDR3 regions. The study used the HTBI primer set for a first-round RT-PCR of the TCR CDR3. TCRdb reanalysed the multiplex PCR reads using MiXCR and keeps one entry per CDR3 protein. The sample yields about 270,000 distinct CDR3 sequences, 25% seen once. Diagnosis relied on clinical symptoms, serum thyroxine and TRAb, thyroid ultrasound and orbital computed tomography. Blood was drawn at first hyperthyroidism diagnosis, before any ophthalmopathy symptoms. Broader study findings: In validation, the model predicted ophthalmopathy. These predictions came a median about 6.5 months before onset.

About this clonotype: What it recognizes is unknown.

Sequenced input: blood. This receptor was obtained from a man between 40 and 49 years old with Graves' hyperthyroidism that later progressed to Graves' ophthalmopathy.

The CDR3 loop reads CASSQGLLTYEQYF. As DNA, the CDR3 is TGTGCCAGTAGCCAGGGGCTATTGACCTACGAGCAGTACTTC. The V call is TRBV9, the J call TRBJ2-7, with a tentative D call TRBD1 (6 bases). CDR1 is SGDLS, CDR2 YYNGEE, per germline. The V end lost 8 bases, the J end lost 2 bases, and 17 bases lay between the germline ends. CDR3 length: 14 amino acids. Complete variable domain (other parts from reference TRBV9 and TRBJ2-7): DSGVTQTPKHLITATGQRVTLRCSPRSGDLSVYWYQQSLDQGLQFLIQYYNGEERAKGNILERFSAQQFPDLHSELNLSSLELGDSALYFCASSQGLLTYEQYFGPGTRLTVT.